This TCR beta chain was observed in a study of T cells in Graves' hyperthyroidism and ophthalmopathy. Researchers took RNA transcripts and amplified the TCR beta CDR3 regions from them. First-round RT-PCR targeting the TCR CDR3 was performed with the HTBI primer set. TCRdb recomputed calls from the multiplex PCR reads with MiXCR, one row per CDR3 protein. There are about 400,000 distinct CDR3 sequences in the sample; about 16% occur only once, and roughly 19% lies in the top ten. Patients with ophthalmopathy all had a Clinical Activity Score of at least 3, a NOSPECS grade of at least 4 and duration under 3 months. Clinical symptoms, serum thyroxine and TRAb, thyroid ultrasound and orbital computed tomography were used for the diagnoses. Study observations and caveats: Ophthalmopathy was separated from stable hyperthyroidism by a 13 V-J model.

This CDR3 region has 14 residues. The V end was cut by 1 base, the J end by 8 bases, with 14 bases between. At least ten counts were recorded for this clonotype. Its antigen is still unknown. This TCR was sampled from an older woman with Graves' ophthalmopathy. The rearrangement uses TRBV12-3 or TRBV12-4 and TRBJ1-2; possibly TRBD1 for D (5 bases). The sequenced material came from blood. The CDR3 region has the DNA TGTGCCAGCAGTTTAGGGGCGGGGGAGAGAGGCTACACCTTC. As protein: CASSLGAGERGYTF.